The rows below give T cell receptor beta chains drawn from one sample of a study of beta chain features in type 1 diabetes. Method: immunoSEQ multiplex PCR; TCRdb's copy keeps in-frame clones and lacks some. The sample yields about 370,000 clones, less than 15% seen once. Sequenced: naive CD4+ T cells from blood. These receptors all come from a young woman in good health. Each CDR3 is given with its conserved first and last residue. A D gene is named only where the DNA matches it firmly. Size is omitted from some rows. Given values are once, few, many or a class for expanded clones.

few	TRBV25-1	TRBJ2-7	TRBD2	CASSLLAGGPNEQYF	TGTGCCAGCAGTCTTCTAGCGGGAGGGCCCAACGAGCAGTACTTC
NA	TRBV6-5	TRBJ2-2	NA	CASREGDTGELFF	TGTGCCAGCAGAGAAGGGGACACCGGGGAGCTGTTTTTT
NA	TRBV6-5	TRBJ2-7	TRBD1	CASTRTGAGEQYF	TGTGCCAGCACCCGGACAGGGGCTGGCGAGCAGTACTTC
few	TRBV7-9	TRBJ1-2	NA	CASSTHRARAIDGYTF	TGTGCCAGCAGCACACACAGGGCCCGTGCTATCGATGGCTACACCTTC
NA	TRBV7-9	TRBJ1-1	TRBD1	CASSSKGQINTEAFF	TGTGCCAGCAGCTCAAAGGGACAGATCAACACTGAAGCTTTCTTT
NA	TRBV7-8	TRBJ2-7	TRBD2	CASIPGTSGGRPSYEQYF	TGTGCCAGCATCCCCGGGACTAGCGGGGGGAGGCCCTCCTACGAGCAGTACTTC
NA	TRBV7-2	TRBJ2-1	NA	CASSKVGDEQFF	TGTGCCAGCAGCAAGGTAGGGGATGAGCAGTTCTTC
NA	TRBV30	TRBJ2-7	NA	CAWSSQGEQYF	TGTGCCTGGAGTTCCCAGGGCGAGCAGTACTTC
few	TRBV30	TRBJ1-5	NA	CAWSVGRASNQPQHF	TGTGCCTGGAGTGTAGGGAGGGCTAGCAATCAGCCCCAGCATTTT
NA	TRBV4-3	TRBJ1-3	TRBD1	CASSQVRTGSGNTIYF	TGCGCCAGCAGCCAAGTAAGGACAGGCTCTGGAAACACCATATATTTT
NA	TRBV18	TRBJ2-7	TRBD1	CASSPGTDNYEQYF	TGTGCCAGCTCTCCCGGGACAGATAACTACGAGCAGTACTTC
few	TRBV4-2	TRBJ1-4	NA	CASSQELTVLEKLFF	TGTGCCAGCAGCCAAGAGTTAACAGTTCTTGAAAAACTGTTTTTT
NA	TRBV29-1	TRBJ1-1	NA	CSVGRGGNTEAFF	TGCAGCGTGGGGAGGGGAGGAAACACTGAAGCTTTCTTT
once	TRBV5-1	TRBJ2-2	NA	CASSLRLDTGELFF	TGCGCCAGCAGCCTACGACTCGACACCGGGGAGCTGTTTTTT
few	TRBV19	TRBJ1-4	NA	CASSIYSGKLFF	TGTGCCAGTAGTATCTACAGTGGAAAACTGTTTTTT
NA	TRBV28	TRBJ2-3	NA	CASSPRLTDTQYF	TGTGCCAGCAGTCCCCGACTTACAGATACGCAGTATTTT
few	TRBV5-6	TRBJ2-3	NA	CASSPWTSTDTQYF	TGTGCCAGCAGCCCCTGGACTAGCACAGATACGCAGTATTTT
NA	TRBV5-1	TRBJ2-3	TRBD2	CASSTPESGGTDTQYF	TGCGCCAGCAGCACCCCGGAGAGCGGGGGCACAGATACGCAGTATTTT
NA	TRBV27	TRBJ2-7	TRBD2	CASRTGTSGSYEQYF	TGTGCCAGCAGAACCGGGACTAGCGGGAGCTACGAGCAGTACTTC
NA	TRBV4-1	TRBJ1-1	NA	CASSQEALGSLNTEAFF	TGCGCCAGCAGCCAAGAGGCTTTGGGCAGCCTTAACACTGAAGCTTTCTTT